The sequence of this T cell receptor (beta chain) was determined in a study of tumor-infiltrating lymphocytes in primary liver carcinoma. A constant-region primer primed TCR beta cDNA synthesis from roughly 500 ng of total RNA. Amplification in three nested multiplex PCR rounds with slightly modified ARM-PCR gave rise to TCR beta libraries. For about 11 cycles apiece, the opening two PCR rounds ran with TRBV1-TRBV30 forward primers and a C-beta reverse primer. Each CDR3 protein gets one entry after TCRdb re-called the multiplex PCR reads with MiXCR. The data show approximately 99,000 distinct CDR3 sequences, more than 65% seen once. The CDR3 is 15 amino acids. CDR1 is LGHNA and CDR2 is YNFKEQ in the germline V gene. Co-extracting RNA and DNA was done with about 17-31 mg of unsorted bulk tissue as input.

The origin of this receptor is a woman aged 55-69 years with primary liver carcinoma and hepatitis B virus infection. This chain connects TRBV4-2 to TRBJ2-3; D is undetermined. Specimen: liver tumor tissue from sampling region 5. The subset here: tumor region T5, tumor centre. CDR3 bases: TGTGGCGGCAGCCAAGCACGTTCGTTCGGAGATACGCAGTATTTT. It codes for CGGSQARSFGDTQYF.